What follows are 21 T cell receptor beta chains derived from one specimen sequenced in a study of spatial heterogeneity in lung cancer (dated by TCRdb to about 2019). Results and caveats for the whole study, not just this receptor: The tumor nonsynonymous mutation count correlated with the number of expanded alpha and beta TCRs within the tumor.

These receptors' antigens are unknown. Per the publication, the time point label means: sample taken at primary tumor resection. The library came from 5' RACE. Reads for this sample came from a NextSeq 500. TCRdb passed the public sequencing reads through fastp at Q25 and MiXCR, retaining productive beta sequences. Entries that share a CDR3 protein sequence are merged under the most common genes and DNA. This sample is represented by about 1,400 distinct CDR3 sequences; 13% of them were singletons. The ten most abundant clones make up approximately 19% of the sample. The specimen was lung tumor tissue, collected at surgery. The origin of the receptors is a female donor with early-stage non-small cell lung cancer.

By its share, this clonotype is medium-sized (0.01 to 0.1%). This chain connects TRBV28 to TRBJ2-1, with a possible D match to TRBD2 (5 bases). This CDR3 contains 13 residues. Germline lookup yields CDR1 MDHEN and CDR2 SYDVKM. With 5 bases removed from V and 5 bases from J, the gap between germline ends came to 10 bases. CDR3 bases: TGTGCCAGCAGTAAGGGAGCGCACAATGAGCAGTTCTTC. Translating it yields CASSKGAHNEQFF.

This rearrangement joins TRBV30 to TRBJ2-7; tentative D call: TRBD2 (5 bases). CDR3 length: 14 residues. The germline CDR1 and CDR2 sequences are GTSNPN and SVGIG (reference sequence). Deletions cut 0 bases from V and 1 base from J, with 10 bases between. CDR3 loop: CAWSVEAESYEQYF. The CDR3 DNA follows: TGTGCCTGGAGTGTGGAGGCGGAATCCTACGAGCAGTACTTC.

This clonotype is classed as medium-sized. The chain uses TRBV5-6 and TRBJ1-5; D is undetermined. From germline, CDR1 is SGHDT and CDR2 YYEEEE. The CDR3 is made up of 15 amino acids. Trimming removed 4 bases at V and 9 bases at J, with 20 bases between. In nucleotides, the CDR3 is TGTGCCAGCAGCCCCTCGGGGAGGCCCCGAGGGCCCCAGCATTTT. Translation: CASSPSGRPRGPQHF.

This clonotype counts as medium-sized. The chain is built from TRBV7-2 and TRBJ2-2; TRBD1 agrees at 8 bases. Germline V gene data show CDR1 as SGHTA and CDR2 as FQGNSA. The J segment lost 7 bases and the V segment lost 2 bases, leaving 3 bases of the junction unmatched. This CDR3 is 14 amino acids long. DNA of the CDR3: TGTGCCAGCAGCTTATCAGGGGGCGGCGGGGAGCTGTTTTTT. Protein sequence: CASSLSGGGGELFF.

In its sample, this clonotype was seen many times. The rearrangement uses TRBV20-1 and TRBJ2-5, with D uncertain. The CDR3 extends over 11 amino acids. Trimming left V 5 bases short and J 1 base short, with 5 bases between. CDR1 is DFQATT and CDR2 is SNEGSKA in the germline V gene (reference sequence). For the CDR3, the DNA is TGCAGTGCTGAATTCCAAGAGACCCAGTACTTC. This gives the protein CSAEFQETQYF.

This clonotype was seen ten or more times. The CDR3 DNA follows: TGTGCCAGCAGACCTTTCGGGACTAGCGGGAGGTTTGTCAAAAACATTCAGTACTTC. Amino acid sequence: CASRPFGTSGRFVKNIQYF. The gene calls are TRBV7-2 and TRBJ2-4, with 15 bases that match TRBD2. Trimming at V came to 6 bases and at J to 3 bases, leaving 12 bases not matched to a gene. There are 19 residues in the CDR3. Germline CDR1 and CDR2: SGHTA and FQGNSA.

By share, this clonotype ranks as large. The chain has TRBV20-1 and TRBJ2-3, with 10 nucleotides matching TRBD2. The CDR3 is 20 amino acids. V shed 0 bases, J shed 1 base, and the junction held 16 bases outside the gene matches. CDR1 and CDR2 from the germline V gene are DFQATT and SNEGSKA (reference sequence). This CDR3 reads CSARDEGLAGVLAGTDTQYF. The CDR3 coding sequence is TGCAGTGCTAGAGATGAAGGGCTAGCGGGAGTCCTTGCCGGCACAGATACGCAGTATTTT.

The sample holds one count of this clonotype. V and J are TRBV12-3 or TRBV12-4 and TRBJ1-1; D gene uncertain. The CDR3 is 12 amino acids. Between the trimmed V and J ends, which lost 2 bases and 7 bases, there was a span of 8 bases. The DNA of the CDR3 is TGTGCCAGCAGTTTAATCGGAAATGAAGCTTTCTTT. Its protein is CASSLIGNEAFF.

This clonotype has a count of ten or more. The J gene is TRBJ1-3, the V gene TRBV12-3 or TRBV12-4, with D possibly TRBD1 on 6 matching bases. This CDR3 contains 15 residues. V was trimmed by 6 bases and J by 0 bases, leaving 12 bases between them. CDR3 in amino acids: CASSLQGNSGNTIYF. CDR3 coding DNA: TGTGCCAGCAGCTTACAGGGCAACTCTGGAAACACCATATATTTT.

This clonotype was detected only a few times. The chain is built from TRBV6-5 and TRBJ1-1, with D possibly being TRBD1 (5 bases). Germline lookup yields CDR1 MNHEY and CDR2 SVGAGI. Trimming shortened V by 0 bases and J by 1 base, and 9 bases separated the two germline ends. The CDR3 spans 15 residues. As DNA, the CDR3 is TGTGCCAGCAGTTACTCGCCGACAGAGAACACTGAAGCTTTCTTT. Translating it yields CASSYSPTENTEAFF.

This clonotype is termed medium-sized. This chain uses TRBV4-3 with TRBJ1-6; D unresolved. V was trimmed by 0 bases and J by 7 bases, leaving 4 bases between them. Germline CDR1 reads LGHNA; CDR2 reads YSLEER. This CDR3 has 13 amino acids. The CDR3 bases are TGCGCCAGCAGCCAAGAGTACAATTCACCCCTCCACTTT. This translates into CASSQEYNSPLHF.

This clonotype was detected ten times or more. The chain recombines TRBV20-1 with TRBJ1-1; D is unresolved. The CDR3 has 12 amino acids. Per germline, CDR1 DFQATT and CDR2 SNEGSKA (reference sequence). Trimming left V 3 bases short and J 8 bases short, with 13 bases between. This CDR3 reads CSARPGFAEAFF. The CDR3 nucleotides are TGCAGTGCTAGGCCGGGATTTGCCGAAGCTTTCTTT.

This clonotype has a count of ten or more. V and J are TRBV29-1 and TRBJ2-1; D ambiguous. Per germline, CDR1 SQVTM and CDR2 ANQGSEA. CDR3 size: 13 residues. V gave up 6 bases and J gave up 2 bases, with 11 bases separating them. CDR3 DNA: TGCAGCGTGAACGGATTAACCTACAATGAGCAGTTCTTC. Amino acid sequence: CSVNGLTYNEQFF.

By proportion, this clonotype is medium-sized. The chain employs TRBV6-1 and TRBJ1-1; D gene ambiguous. Germline CDR1 reads MNHNS; CDR2 reads SASEGT. The length of the CDR3 is 13 residues. Trimming cost V 4 bases and J 0 bases, with 6 bases left between them. CDR3 sequence reads: CASSAQLNTEAFF. For the CDR3, the DNA is TGTGCCAGCAGTGCTCAGTTGAACACTGAAGCTTTCTTT.

This clonotype is termed medium-sized (0.01 to 0.1%). V usage is TRBV7-9 and J usage is TRBJ2-1; 8 bases line up with TRBD2. The CDR3 is 18 amino acids. The germline CDR1 and CDR2 sequences are SEHNR and FQNEAQ (reference sequence). V lost 5 bases and J lost 8; bases outside the gene matches: 20. This CDR3 is CASSLPGGSGLEVDEQFF. The CDR3 coding sequence is TGTGCCAGCAGCCTCCCCGGCGGGTCGGGACTAGAGGTCGATGAGCAGTTCTTC.

This clonotype ranks as medium-sized. The chain joins TRBV9 to TRBJ2-1; no firm D call. The germline V gene has CDR1 SGDLS and CDR2 YYNGEE. Trimming pared 4 bases from V and 9 bases from J, leaving 14 bases between. The CDR3 is made up of 13 amino acids. As DNA, the CDR3 is TGTGCCAGCAGCCCGACTTCTCCTGGTGAGCAGTTCTTC. Protein: CASSPTSPGEQFF.

This clonotype is categorized as medium-sized. The chain combines TRBV3-1 with TRBJ2-7; 10 nucleotides agree with TRBD2. There are 16 residues in the CDR3. Germline V gene data show CDR1 as LGHDT and CDR2 as YNNKEL (reference sequence). Unmatched junction bases numbered 5, after V lost 1 base and J lost 2 bases. DNA for the CDR3: TGTGCCAGCAGCCAAGGGCTAGCGGGGGAGACCTACGAGCAGTACTTC. It is translated as CASSQGLAGETYEQYF.

V is TRBV27 and J is TRBJ2-6; TRBD1 might be the D (5 bases). This CDR3 has 14 residues. Germline CDR1 reads MNHEY; CDR2 reads SMNVEV (reference sequence). V lost 5 bases, J lost 2 bases, and 7 bases lay in between. This CDR3 is CASSEGAGANVLTF. DNA for the CDR3: TGTGCCAGCAGTGAAGGGGCTGGGGCCAACGTCCTGACTTTC.

By sample fraction, this clonotype is medium-sized. The rearrangement links TRBV9 to TRBJ2-5, with D possibly TRBD1 on 6 matching bases. The ends were cut back, 2 bases at V and 5 bases at J, with 16 bases in the middle. Germline V gene lookup returns CDR1 SGDLS and CDR2 YYNGEE. The CDR3 runs to 15 residues. The CDR3 loop reads CASSVGGRVRETQYF. The CDR3 DNA sequence: TGTGCCAGCAGCGTTGGGGGCAGGGTCCGGGAGACCCAGTACTTC.

The chain employs TRBV2 and TRBJ2-1; D ambiguous. Germline CDR1 and CDR2: SNHLY and FYNNEI. This CDR3 comprises 13 residues. Deletions cut 1 base from V and 2 bases from J, with 3 bases between. The CDR3 loop reads CASSEGTYNEQFF. CDR3 DNA: TGTGCCAGCAGTGAAGGGACCTACAATGAGCAGTTCTTC.

By frequency in the sample, this clonotype is large. The CDR3: CASSLGFTDNYGYTF. The CDR3 DNA reads as TGTGCCAGCAGCTTAGGGTTCACAGATAACTATGGCTACACCTTC. The genes are TRBV7-2 and TRBJ1-2; no firm D call. Germline CDR1 and CDR2: SGHTA and FQGNSA. V lost 1 base, J lost 1 base, and 10 bases lay in between. The CDR3 extends over 15 amino acids.